The 12 T cell receptor beta chains below come from one sample, sequenced in a study of blood T cells in healthy people across ages. Using a J-beta primer mix together with a sample-barcoded 5' primer, a second PCR was run for about 6 to 12 cycles. MiXCR, applied by TCRdb to the 5' RACE reads, yields one record per CDR3 protein. The profile shows about 570,000 distinct CDR3 sequences, 25% to 30% of them singletons. Sequencing was done on a sample of blood. The receptors here all came from a woman in her seventies in good health.

There are a few counts of this clonotype. The chain couples TRBV24-1 to TRBJ2-1; unclear D gene. This CDR3 spans 13 amino acids. Trimming took 9 bases from V and 10 from J, leaving 18 bases between them. Germline lookup yields CDR1 KGHDR and CDR2 SFDVKD. The CDR3 bases are TGTGCCACCTCCTCTCCTGTTGCATGGGAGCAGTTCTTC. It specifies CATSSPVAWEQFF.

The chain recombines TRBV20-1 with TRBJ2-1, with D unresolved. V lost 6 bases, J lost 15 bases, and 12 bases lay in between. This CDR3 region has 9 residues. Germline CDR1 DFQATT, CDR2 SNEGSKA (reference sequence). CDR3 sequence: CSAPELSFF. The DNA for the CDR3 is TGCAGTGCCCCCGAGCTGTCGTTCTTC.

The CDR3 bases are TGTGCCAGCAGCACAGGTTACTCCACAGATACGCAGTATTTT. Translation: CASSTGYSTDTQYF. J is TRBJ2-3 and V is TRBV7-2; tentatively, D is TRBD1 (5 bases). This CDR3 is 14 amino acids long. Trimming took 5 bases from V and 2 from J, leaving 11 bases between them. Looked up from germline, CDR1 is SGHTA and CDR2 is FQGNSA.

The V gene is TRBV25-1, the J gene TRBJ1-4; D call uncertain. This CDR3 spans 13 amino acids. Germline V gene lookup returns CDR1 MGHDK and CDR2 SYGVNS. The V and J ends lost 8 bases and 4 bases respectively, with 11 bases between them. CDR3 coding DNA: TGTGCCAGCTCGAGGATATATAATGAAAAACTGTTTTTT. Its protein is CASSRIYNEKLFF.

The rearrangement links TRBV7-7 to TRBJ2-1, with 12 bases identical to TRBD2. V was clipped by 5 bases and J by 5 bases; unmatched bases: 10. Germline values: CDR1 SSHAT, CDR2 FNYEAQ (reference sequence). The CDR3 has 17 residues. CDR3 DNA sequence: TGTGCCAGCAGCCCCCGCAGTGCTAGCGGGGGGGACAATGAGCAGTTCTTC. Translated: CASSPRSASGGDNEQFF.

V and J are TRBV9 and TRBJ2-4, with a possible D match to TRBD1 (6 bases). CDR3 length: 13 amino acids. The V and J ends lost 3 bases and 6 bases respectively, with 10 bases between them. The V gene's germline CDR1 is SGDLS and CDR2 YYNGEE. CDR3: CASSEGQINIQYF. The CDR3 nucleotides are TGTGCCAGCAGCGAAGGACAGATAAACATTCAGTACTTC.

The rearrangement joins TRBV24-1 to TRBJ1-1; D is uncertain. Germline CDR1 KGHDR, CDR2 SFDVKD. The CDR3 sequence is 11 residues long. Trimming pared 6 bases from V and 5 bases from J, leaving 6 bases between. CDR3 nucleotides: TGTGCCACCAGTTCAGGAACTGAAGCTTTCTTT. This translates into CATSSGTEAFF.

In its sample, this clonotype was seen a few times. V is TRBV9 and J is TRBJ2-5, with TRBD1 identical over 9 bases. The assigned J gene may be wrong: the sequence end matches TRBJ2-1 better. The CDR3 contains 15 residues. CDR1 and CDR2 from the germline V gene are SGDLS and YYNGEE. Here the CDR3 DNA reads TGTGCCAGCAGCGTTGGGACAGGGACTTACAATGAGCAGTTCTTC. Encoded protein: CASSVGTGTYNEQFF.

V usage is TRBV7-3 and J usage is TRBJ2-2, with 7 bases matching TRBD2. From germline, CDR1 is SGHTA and CDR2 FQGTGA. Unmatched junction bases numbered 13, after V lost 5 bases and J lost 1 base. CDR3 size: 18 residues. The CDR3 DNA is TGTGCCAGCAGCCCTATTCCGCGGGGGATCGGGAACACCGGGGAGCTGTTTTTT. Protein: CASSPIPRGIGNTGELFF. The whole variable domain, filled in from reference TRBV7-3 and TRBJ2-2, reads GAGVSQTPSNKVTEKGKYVELRCDPISGHTALYWYRQSLGQGPEFLIYFQGTGAADDSGLPNDRFFAVRPEGSVSTLKIQRTERGDSAVYLCASSPIPRGIGNTGELFFGEGSRLTVL.

This clonotype showed up just a few times. The V and J genes are TRBV7-2 and TRBJ2-1; TRBD2 matches 10 bases. After removal of 2 bases from V and 0 bases from J, the junction contained 7 bases not matched to a gene. Germline-derived CDR1 and CDR2 are SGHTA and FQGNSA. The CDR3 runs 18 residues. DNA of the CDR3: TGTGCCAGCAGCTTACCCGCAGCTAGCGGGGGCTCCTACAATGAGCAGTTCTTC. As protein: CASSLPAASGGSYNEQFF.

This clonotype was observed a handful of times. V gene TRBV5-1 combines with J gene TRBJ2-5; possible D gene TRBD2, 5 bases. V shed 4 bases and J shed 5 bases, with 12 bases lying between them. This CDR3 is built from 13 residues. Germline values: CDR1 SGHRS, CDR2 YFSETQ. The CDR3 nucleotides read TGCGCCAGCAGCGTCCGGGAATTGGAGACCCAGTACTTC. It translates to CASSVRELETQYF. The variable domain in full, completed from reference TRBV5-1 and TRBJ2-5, reads KAGVTQTPRYLIKTRGQQVTLSCSPISGHRSVSWYQQTPGQGLQFLFEYFSETQRNKGNFPGRFSGRQFSNSRSEMNVSTLELGDSALYLCASSVRELETQYFGPGTRLLVL.

This clonotype has more than one count but fewer than ten. The CDR3 region is CAERGHYEQYF. The CDR3 coding sequence is TGTGCCGAGCGGGGGCACTACGAGCAGTACTTC. The V gene is TRBV24-1, the J gene TRBJ2-7; TRBD2 agrees at 8 bases. The CDR3 contains 11 residues. V shed 12 bases, J shed 3 bases, and the junction held 3 bases outside the gene matches. The V gene's germline CDR1 is KGHDR and CDR2 SFDVKD.